This TCR beta chain is drawn from a study of cytomegalovirus exposure and HLA in healthy donors. For the study at large: Within the Caucasian-associated ancestry cluster were 81% of the 398 genotyped donors.

In the case of this clone: Its antigen is as yet unknown.

Study findings and constraints: The authors reported that TCR beta sequences could predict HLA-A and HLA-B alleles. These predictions were accurate for most subjects in the first cohort. In a later analysis, TCR beta V- and J-gene trimming was associated with a missense DCLRE1C variant.

Amplification used 60 Vbeta primers and 13 Jbeta primers. The assay was immunoSEQ multiplex PCR, and TCRdb's table has in-frame clones only and misses some. The data show roughly 70,000 clones, with 75% to 90% seen just once and roughly 12% held by the top ten. The source is a woman in her 30s in good health and CMV-seropositive. What was sequenced was PBMCs.

The CDR3 DNA reads TGCAGCGTTGAGAGCGACTCATATACGCAGTATTTT. It yields the protein CSVESDSYTQYF. The V call is TRBV29-1, the J call TRBJ2-3, with unresolved D. This CDR3 contains 12 residues. Trimming cost V 3 bases and J 7 bases, with 11 bases left between them. CDR1 and CDR2 (germline): SQVTM, ANQGSEA.